Sequencing of this T cell receptor (beta chain) was carried out in a study of blood T cell repertoires in COVID-19. Background on the study: T cells, B-cell-depleted T cells, or PBMCs provided the cDNA or gDNA that served as material.

Original analysis: From reference gene primer amplification, estimates of nucleated cell counts were derived. The data were produced by immunoSEQ multiplex PCR, yet TCRdb's version contains in-frame clones alone and is incomplete. V and J calls and clone size are as listed in that table; D and trimming were resolved from the DNA. The data contain roughly 250,000 clones, roughly nine tenths of them seen just once; the ten biggest clones take up roughly 6%. Germline CDR1 and CDR2: SGHDN and FVKESK. The V and J ends lost 1 base and 1 base respectively, with 8 bases between them. The CDR3 extends over 15 amino acids. In terms of age and location, participants ranged from about 18 to 100 years and lived in around 22 US areas. Cohort placement rested on clinical history that participants reported themselves.

V is TRBV14 and J is TRBJ2-1; perhaps TRBD2 as D (5 bases). The sequence came from a woman in her twenties or thirties with acute COVID-19. The sequenced sample was PBMCs or T cells enriched from blood (not recorded which). The CDR3 loop is CASSQGRQSYNEQFF. The CDR3 DNA reads TGTGCCAGCAGCCAAGGGAGGCAGTCCTACAATGAGCAGTTCTTC. Filled out from reference TRBV14 and TRBJ2-1, the complete variable domain reads EAGVTQFPSHSVIEKGQTVTLRCDPISGHDNLYWYRRVMGKEIKFLLHFVKESKQDESGMPNNRFLAERTGGTYSTLKVQPAELEDSGVYFCASSQGRQSYNEQFFGPGTRLTVL.